The source of this T cell receptor beta chain is a study of response to subunit inactivated influenza vaccine. Overall study results and limits: With each seasonal influenza vaccination, the authors suggested, few new T cells are recruited.

In this sample, this clonotype turned up a few times. The antigen is unknown. Each CDR3 protein is one row after TCRdb ran MiXCR on the RT-PCR reads. The top ten clones hold roughly 11% of a sample with more than 600,000 distinct CDR3 sequences, approximately 18% of them seen once. The trim removed 5 bases at V and 3 bases at J, leaving 4 bases unmatched. This CDR3 region has 15 residues. Looked up from germline, CDR1 is SGHVS and CDR2 is FNYEAQ. This clonotype was obtained from a man aged 45-65 years who received an inactivated influenza vaccine. Specimen: PBMCs from blood, collected around 5 days after vaccination. The gene calls are TRBV7-6 and TRBJ2-1; 10 positions match TRBD1. The CDR3 loop is CASSGGTGDYNEQFF. CDR3 DNA sequence: TGTGCCAGCAGCGGCGGGACAGGGGACTACAATGAGCAGTTCTTC.